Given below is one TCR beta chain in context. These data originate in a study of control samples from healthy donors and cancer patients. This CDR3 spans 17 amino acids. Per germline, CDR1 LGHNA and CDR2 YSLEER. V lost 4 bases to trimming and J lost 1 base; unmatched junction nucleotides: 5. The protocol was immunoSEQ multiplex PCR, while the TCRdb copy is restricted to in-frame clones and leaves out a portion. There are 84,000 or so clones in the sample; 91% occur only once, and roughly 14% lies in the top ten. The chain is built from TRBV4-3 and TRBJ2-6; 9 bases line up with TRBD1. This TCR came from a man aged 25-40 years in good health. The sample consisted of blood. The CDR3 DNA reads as TGCGCCAGCAGCCGTGAGACAGGGGGTTCTGGGGCCAACGTCCTGACTTTC. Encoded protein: CASSRETGGSGANVLTF.